The rows below give T cell receptor beta chains drawn from one sample of a study of cytotoxic CD8 clonotypes in ibrutinib-treated CLL. TCRdb's copy holds only in-frame clones and misses some; the assay was immunoSEQ multiplex PCR. Altogether 58,000 or so clones are present, less than 60% being singletons, with the ten largest covering about 15%. The input for sequencing was PBMCs, taken after 12 months of ibrutinib treatment. These TCRs come from a human donor with chronic lymphocytic leukemia. Both conserved end residues are part of each CDR3. The order of the fields is CDR3 protein, CDR3 DNA, V gene, D gene, clone size, J gene. D genes are given only for firm matches. A row's size may be missing; if present it is once, few, many or a size class.

CASSRQGEGNQPQHF | TGTGCCAGTAGTCGACAGGGTGAGGGCAATCAGCCCCAGCATTTT | TRBV19 | TRBD1 | . | TRBJ1-5
CASRRSGTAWTNYGYTF | TGTGCCAGTAGACGATCTGGGACAGCGTGGACTAACTATGGCTACACCTTC | TRBV19 | TRBD1 | . | TRBJ1-2
CASSPSGSYLDEQYF | TGTGCCAGCAGCCCTAGCGGGAGTTACCTCGACGAGCAGTACTTC | TRBV7-9 | TRBD2 | . | TRBJ2-7
CATSSRQGPGGYTF | TGTGCCACCAGCAGCCGACAGGGCCCTGGCGGCTACACCTTC | TRBV15 | TRBD1 | few | TRBJ1-2
CSDSSWNEQFF | TGCAGTGACAGCTCTTGGAATGAGCAGTTCTTC | TRBV29-1 | . | . | TRBJ2-1
CASSLARAAGEQFF | TGCGCCAGCAGCTTGGCCAGGGCAGCAGGTGAGCAGTTCTTC | TRBV5-1 | . | . | TRBJ2-1
CASSWESRVGGEQYF | TGCGCCAGCAGCTGGGAATCCAGGGTCGGGGGGGAGCAGTACTTC | TRBV5-1 | TRBD2 | . | TRBJ2-7
CASTGRGIQYF | TGTGCCAGCACCGGGCGGGGCATTCAGTACTTC | TRBV27 | . | few | TRBJ2-4
CASSVDYSTDTQYF | TGTGCCAGCAGCGTCGATTATAGCACAGATACGCAGTATTTT | TRBV9 | . | . | TRBJ2-3
CASCGSCEQFF | TGTGCCAGCTGCGGTTCGTGCGAGCAGTTCTTC | TRBV21-1 | . | . | TRBJ2-1
CASSSNQPQHF | TGTGCCAGTAGTAGCAATCAGCCCCAGCATTTT | TRBV19 | . | . | TRBJ1-5
CASSSISTGGMDTQYF | TGTGCCAGCAGCTCCATCTCGACAGGGGGCATGGATACGCAGTATTTT | TRBV28 | TRBD1 | . | TRBJ2-3
CASSSTGDSNQPQHF | TGCGCCAGCAGCTCGACAGGGGATAGCAATCAGCCCCAGCATTTT | TRBV5-1 | TRBD1 | . | TRBJ1-5
CASSAGSYEQYF | TGCGCCAGCAGCGCAGGTTCCTACGAGCAGTACTTC | TRBV5-1 | . | . | TRBJ2-7
CASSQPGQGIQNEQFF | TGTGCCAGCAGTCAGCCGGGACAGGGTATCCAAAATGAGCAGTTCTTC | TRBV7-8 | TRBD1 | . | TRBJ2-1
CASSEWGNEQFF | TGTGCCAGCAGTGAATGGGGCAATGAGCAGTTCTTC | TRBV6-1 | . | . | TRBJ2-1
CASRSTSSVHNEQFF | TGTGCCAGCAGATCCACTAGTTCAGTCCACAATGAGCAGTTCTTC | TRBV7-2 | . | . | TRBJ2-1
CASTGQNTGELFF | TGCGCCAGCACGGGACAAAACACCGGGGAGCTGTTTTTT | TRBV5-1 | . | . | TRBJ2-2
CASSLSGAQETQYF | TGTGCCAGCAGCTTATCTGGTGCCCAAGAGACCCAGTACTTC | TRBV7-6 | . | . | TRBJ2-5
CASSPLSQGTSSYNSPLHF | TGTGCCAGCTCACCACTTAGTCAGGGGACAAGCTCCTATAATTCACCCCTCCACTTT | TRBV18 | . | many | TRBJ1-6
CASSSLTTDTQYF | TGTGCCAGCAGTTCTCTTACGACAGATACGCAGTATTTT | TRBV28 | . | once | TRBJ2-3
CASSLNGYYGYTF | TGTGCCAGCAGTTTGAATGGGTACTATGGCTACACCTTC | TRBV27 | . | . | TRBJ1-2
CASSIWGIGQPQHF | TGTGCCAGTAGTATCTGGGGGATAGGCCAGCCCCAGCATTTT | TRBV19 | . | . | TRBJ1-5
CASSLVTSTTYEQYF | TGTGCCAGCAGCTTAGTGACTAGTACCACCTACGAGCAGTACTTC | TRBV7-8 | . | . | TRBJ2-7
CASSLEGRGQPQHF | TGTGCCAGCAGTTTAGAGGGAAGGGGTCAGCCCCAGCATTTT | TRBV27 | . | . | TRBJ1-5
CASSPYEGIPYEQYF | TGTGCCAGCAGCCCCTACGAGGGAATCCCCTACGAGCAGTACTTC | TRBV27 | . | . | TRBJ2-7
CASSLATGIGYGYTF | TGTGCCAGCAGCTTGGCCACAGGGATCGGCTATGGCTACACCTTC | TRBV5-6 | . | few | TRBJ1-2
CASMKGLYNEQFF | TGTGCCAGTATGAAGGGGCTTTACAATGAGCAGTTCTTC | TRBV19 | . | . | TRBJ2-1
CASSLMETQYF | TGTGCCAGCAGCTTAATGGAGACCCAGTACTTC | TRBV7-9 | . | . | TRBJ2-5
CASSYNTLNTEAFF | TGTGCCAGTAGTTATAACACCTTGAACACTGAAGCTTTCTTT | TRBV19 | . | . | TRBJ1-1
CASSFHPVERAFF | TGTGCCAGCAGCTTTCACCCTGTCGAAAGAGCTTTCTTT | TRBV7-2 | . | . | TRBJ1-1
CASSRWTGTNTGELFF | TGTGCCAGCAGTCGATGGACTGGAACGAACACCGGGGAGCTGTTTTTT | TRBV28 | . | . | TRBJ2-2
CASSLLGTGGWYGYTF | TGTGCCAGCAGTCTCCTCGGGACAGGGGGATGGTATGGCTACACCTTC | TRBV27 | TRBD1 | . | TRBJ1-2
CASRGVGGSAEAFF | TGCGCCAGCAGAGGCGTCGGGGGATCCGCTGAAGCTTTCTTT | TRBV5-1 | . | few | TRBJ1-1
CASSLVLGTSTGEQYF | TGTGCCAGCAGCTTAGTTCTAGGGACGTCAACTGGCGAGCAGTACTTC | TRBV11-2 | . | . | TRBJ2-7
CASSLGQGFNSPLHF | TGCGCCAGCAGCTTGGGGCAGGGCTTTAATTCACCCCTCCACTTT | TRBV5-1 | . | . | TRBJ1-6
CASSSGPNTEAFF | TGTGCCAGCAGTAGTGGACCGAACACTGAAGCTTTCTTT | TRBV6-5 | . | medium-sized | TRBJ1-1
CASSTTGDHAPAREQFF | TGTGCCAGCAGCACCACTGGCGACCACGCGCCTGCTAGGGAGCAGTTCTTC | TRBV7-2 | . | . | TRBJ2-1
CASSPRGVRWNTEAFF | TGTGCCAGCTCACCACGGGGGGTGAGGTGGAACACTGAAGCTTTCTTT | TRBV18 | . | few | TRBJ1-1
CASSSPGGLLNTEAFF | TGTGCCAGCAGCTCGCCGGGGGGGCTCCTGAACACTGAAGCTTTCTTT | TRBV5-4 | . | . | TRBJ1-1
CASSPRDGVNSPLHF | TGCGCCAGCAGCCCGAGGGACGGCGTTAATTCACCCCTCCACTTT | TRBV4-1 | . | few | TRBJ1-6
CASSEYGRENYEQYF | TGTGCCAGCAGTGAATACGGGCGGGAAAACTACGAGCAGTACTTC | TRBV6-1 | . | once | TRBJ2-7
CASRQDVGYTF | TGTGCCAGCAGACAGGATGTTGGCTACACCTTC | TRBV25-1 | . | . | TRBJ1-2
CASSLQGALTDTQYF | TGCGCCAGCAGCTTACAGGGGGCGCTTACAGATACGCAGTATTTT | TRBV5-1 | TRBD1 | . | TRBJ2-3